The clone carrying this TCR beta chain was observed a handful of times. The target antigen is unknown. This sample was taken from a study of CD8+ T cells in alopecia areata. Study-wide background: Treated patients were given oral tofacitinib, which was dosed at 5 to 10 mg twice daily.

Study-level results: Affected scalp, especially in alopecia totalis/universalis, had a higher clonality than normal scalp did. Scalp clonality and expanded CD8+ clones among the top 100 showed significant decreases with tofacitinib.

In each case, RNA was isolated and then reverse transcribed into cDNA as the sequencing template. Produced via immunoSEQ multiplex PCR; TCRdb's table is partial and in-frame only. The sample lists fewer than 150,000 clones; approximately 52% were seen once. Treatment specified: oral pan-JAK inhibitor, 5-10 mg twice daily. The specimen was CD8+ T cells sorted from blood, collected at week 4, from a patient treated with tofacitinib. This TCR was sampled from a human donor with alopecia areata.

The CDR3 nucleotides read TGCGCCAGCAGCCAAGATCTTGGACTAGAGGATACGCAGTATTTT. Its translation: CASSQDLGLEDTQYF. V usage is TRBV4-1 and J usage is TRBJ2-3; 7 nucleotides agree with TRBD2. With 0 bases clipped from V and 6 bases from J, the junction kept 6 bases outside the gene matches. The CDR3 loop spans 15 amino acids. The germline gives CDR1 MGHRA, CDR2 YSYEKL.